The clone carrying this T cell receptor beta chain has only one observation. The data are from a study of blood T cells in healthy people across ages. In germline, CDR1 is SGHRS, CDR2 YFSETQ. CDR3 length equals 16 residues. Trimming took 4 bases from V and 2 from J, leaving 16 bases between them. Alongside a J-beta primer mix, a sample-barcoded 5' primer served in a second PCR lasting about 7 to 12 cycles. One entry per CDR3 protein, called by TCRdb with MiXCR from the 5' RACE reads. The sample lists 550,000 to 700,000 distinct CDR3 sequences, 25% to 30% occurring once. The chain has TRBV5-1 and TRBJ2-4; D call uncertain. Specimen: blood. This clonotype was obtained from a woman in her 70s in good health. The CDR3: CASSMDPGGTKNIQYF. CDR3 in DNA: TGCGCCAGCAGCATGGACCCCGGTGGGACCAAAAACATTCAGTACTTC.